Shown below are 20 T cell receptor beta chains from a single sample sequenced in a study of cytomegalovirus exposure and HLA in healthy donors. PCR involved 60 Vbeta and 13 Jbeta primers. Sequenced by immunoSEQ multiplex PCR; TCRdb stores in-frame clones only, minus some. The data show 90,000 to 120,000 clones, roughly three quarters seen once. Input material: PBMCs. Every receptor here comes from a female donor in good health and CMV-seropositive.

The chain is built from TRBV9 and TRBJ1-1; D is perhaps TRBD1 (6 bases). This CDR3 region has 15 residues. V lost 4 bases and J lost 2, with 15 bases in between. Germline-derived CDR1 and CDR2 are SGDLS and YYNGEE. The CDR3 coding sequence is TGTGCCAGCAGCACCATTGGACAGACAAACACTGAAGCTTTCTTT. Translation: CASSTIGQTNTEAFF.

This clone has only a few counts. The rearrangement uses TRBV2 and TRBJ1-2; D is undetermined. V lost 3 bases, J lost 4 bases, and 9 bases lay in between. Germline lookup yields CDR1 SNHLY and CDR2 FYNNEI. CDR3 size: 13 residues. Written as DNA, the CDR3 is TGTGCCAGCAGTGATGCGTTTGGCTATGGCTACACCTTC. Encoded protein: CASSDAFGYGYTF.

The chain employs TRBV18 and TRBJ2-1, with D possibly TRBD1 on 6 matching bases. Germline loops: CDR1 KGHSH, CDR2 LQKENI. The CDR3 sequence is 16 residues long. The V and J ends lost 1 base and 3 bases respectively, with 13 bases between them. The CDR3 is CASSPRFRTDYNEQFF. CDR3 sequence (DNA): TGTGCCAGCTCACCACGATTTAGGACAGACTACAATGAGCAGTTCTTC.

The CDR3 reads CASTPRGTGIYTF. The CDR3, as DNA: TGTGCCAGCACCCCTCGGGGGACAGGGATTTACACCTTC. The V call is TRBV2, the J call TRBJ1-2; the match to TRBD1 covers 9 bases. Germline V gene data show CDR1 as SNHLY and CDR2 as FYNNEI. V lost 7 bases, J lost 11 bases, and 11 bases stayed unmatched. The CDR3 sequence is 13 residues long.

The J gene is TRBJ2-5, the V gene TRBV18; 10 bases fit TRBD2. Losses at the gene ends were 6 bases for V and 5 bases for J; bases not matched to a gene: 9. CDR3 size: 15 residues. Germline V gene data show CDR1 as KGHSH and CDR2 as LQKENI. CDR3 amino acids: CASSRQREGGETQYF. Here the CDR3 DNA reads TGTGCCAGCTCCCGACAGCGGGAGGGGGGCGAGACCCAGTACTTC.

The J gene is TRBJ1-4, the V gene TRBV6-1; 7 bases align to TRBD1. The V and J ends lost 5 bases and 3 bases, in that order; junction bases with no gene match: 6. Germline V gives CDR1 MNHNS, CDR2 SASEGT. This CDR3 region has 15 residues. CDR3 region: CASSSPGQPNEKLFF. The CDR3 coding sequence is TGTGCCAGCAGTTCCCCGGGACAGCCTAATGAAAAACTGTTTTTT.

This clone came up a few times. The CDR3, as DNA: TGTGCCAGCAGCCAAGAGGGACAGGGGGGTTCCTACGAGCAGTACTTC. It translates to CASSQEGQGGSYEQYF. J is TRBJ2-7 and V is TRBV7-2, with TRBD1 identical over 11 bases. After removal of 5 bases from V and 1 base from J, the junction contained 7 bases not matched to a gene. Germline CDR1 and CDR2: SGHTA and FQGNSA. This CDR3 spans 16 amino acids.

This rearrangement joins TRBV20-1 to TRBJ1-1; D perhaps matches TRBD1 (5 bases). This CDR3 is 11 amino acids long. From germline, CDR1 is DFQATT and CDR2 SNEGSKA (reference sequence). V gave up 4 bases and J gave up 4 bases, with 7 bases separating them. CDR3 DNA sequence: TGCAGTGCTACAGGGCCCACTGAAGCTTTCTTT. This sequence encodes CSATGPTEAFF.

The V gene is TRBV19, the J gene TRBJ1-2, with D possibly matching TRBD1 (5 bases). In germline, CDR1 is LNHDA, CDR2 SQIVND (reference sequence). V was shortened by 6 bases and J by 6 bases, with 23 bases between the two germline ends. The CDR3 is 16 amino acids. The CDR3 loop reads CASRALKGRWGDGYTF. The CDR3 bases are TGTGCCAGTAGAGCCCTTAAAGGCAGGTGGGGCGATGGCTACACCTTC.

This clone was seen more than once but under ten times. The chain carries TRBV9 and TRBJ2-7; TRBD2 aligns across 9 bases. V dropped 0 bases and J dropped 6; count of bases not matched to a gene: 7. The CDR3 sequence is 15 residues long. Looked up from germline, CDR1 is SGDLS and CDR2 is YYNGEE. CDR3 loop: CASSVGASGVSEQYF. The CDR3 DNA reads as TGTGCCAGCAGCGTAGGGGCTAGCGGGGTCTCCGAGCAGTACTTC.

This clone was detected only once. This rearrangement joins TRBV14 to TRBJ1-5; 7 bases are shared with TRBD1. The germline V gene has CDR1 SGHDN and CDR2 FVKESK. Trimming removed 4 bases from V and 5 bases from J; junction bases left unmatched: 8. This CDR3 contains 15 residues. The CDR3 sequence: CASSPTGFGDQPQHF. The DNA for the CDR3 is TGTGCCAGCAGCCCGACAGGGTTTGGGGATCAGCCCCAGCATTTT. The full variable domain, its missing parts supplied by reference TRBV14 and TRBJ1-5, is EAGVTQFPSHSVIEKGQTVTLRCDPISGHDNLYWYRRVMGKEIKFLLHFVKESKQDESGMPNNRFLAERTGGTYSTLKVQPAELEDSGVYFCASSPTGFGDQPQHFGDGTRLSIL.

V usage is TRBV19 and J usage is TRBJ2-7; maybe TRBD2 (5 bases). The germline V gene encodes CDR1 LNHDA and CDR2 SQIVND (reference sequence). Trimming removed 6 bases from V and 0 bases from J, with 9 bases in between. The CDR3 extends over 13 amino acids. In DNA form, the CDR3 reads TGTGCCAGTAGGCGGGCTCCCTCCTACGAGCAGTACTTC. Protein product: CASRRAPSYEQYF.

The V and J genes are TRBV18 and TRBJ1-2; D perhaps matches TRBD1 (6 bases). This CDR3 contains 14 residues. Trimming took 4 bases from V and 4 from J, leaving 13 bases between them. Germline CDR1 is KGHSH and CDR2 is LQKENI. The CDR3 region has the DNA TGTGCCAGCTCACGAGGACAGCCGGGCTATGGCTACACCTTC. This translates into CASSRGQPGYGYTF.

As to this clone: At one boundary the junction diverges from the germline segment, which might be a read error. The chain links TRBV27 to TRBJ2-6; D is possibly TRBD1 (7 bases). Germline V CDR1 and CDR2: MNHEY, SMNVEV (reference sequence). This CDR3 spans 15 amino acids. CDR3 sequence reads: CASTLTGTGANGLTF. The CDR3 region has the DNA TGTGCCAGCACCCTGACAGGGACTGGGGCCAACGGCCTGACTTTC. The complete variable domain, with remaining parts taken from reference TRBV27 and TRBJ2-6, reads EAQVTQNPRYLITVTGKKLTVTCSQNMNHEYMSWYRQDPGLGLRQIYYSMNVEVTDKGDVPEGYKVSRKEKRNFPLILESPSPNQTSLYFCASTLTGTGANGLTFGAGSRLTVL.

This chain uses TRBV6-6 with TRBJ2-7; the D is unclear. V lost 7 bases to trimming and J lost 3 bases, with 16 bases between them. Germline V CDR1 and CDR2: MNHNY, SVGAGI (reference sequence). CDR3 length: 14 amino acids. CDR3 nucleotides: TGTGCCAGCAAAGATACGCTATTAAACTACGAGCAGTACTTC. It specifies CASKDTLLNYEQYF.

V usage is TRBV27 and J usage is TRBJ1-6; no clear D gene. This CDR3 is 14 amino acids long. V lost 2 bases and J lost 4, with 6 bases in between. The germline V gene has CDR1 MNHEY and CDR2 SMNVEV (reference sequence). CDR3 in DNA: TGTGCCAGCAGTTTAGGCGGGTATAATTCACCCCTCCACTTT. It codes for CASSLGGYNSPLHF.

This chain connects TRBV5-1 to TRBJ2-3, with a weak D call TRBD2 (6 bases). Trimming took off 2 bases at V and 3 bases at J, with 13 bases between the two ends. The CDR3 is made up of 15 amino acids. Germline V gene lookup returns CDR1 SGHRS and CDR2 YFSETQ. The CDR3 nucleotides read TGCGCCAGCAGCTTCCTAGCGATCGGGACAGATACGCAGTATTTT. It translates to CASSFLAIGTDTQYF.

This clone has a handful of counts. This chain connects TRBV2 to TRBJ2-7; 14 bases line up with TRBD2. The ends lost 10 bases at V and 6 bases at J; junction bases unmatched: 5. Per the germline V gene, CDR1 is SNHLY and CDR2 is FYNNEI. This CDR3 is built from 13 residues. In DNA, the CDR3 is TGTGCCACTCGACTAGCGGGAGGGCCCGAGCAGTACTTC. Translated: CATRLAGGPEQYF.

The chain has TRBV29-1 and TRBJ2-1; 11 nucleotides match TRBD2. Germline loops: CDR1 SQVTM, CDR2 ANQGSEA. The length of the CDR3 is 18 residues. V was pared by 6 bases and J by 0 bases, with 13 bases of the junction left unmatched. CDR3 region: CSVAGTSGSLSSYNEQFF. CDR3 coding DNA: TGCAGCGTGGCCGGTACTAGCGGGAGCCTGAGCTCCTACAATGAGCAGTTCTTC.

This chain links TRBV4-2 with TRBJ2-3; 13 nucleotides align to TRBD2. The germline V gene has CDR1 LGHNA and CDR2 YNFKEQ. The CDR3 runs 18 residues. V shed 4 bases, J shed 0 bases, and the junction held 7 bases outside the gene matches. This chain's CDR3 is CASSRLAGGQPSTDTQYF. CDR3 nucleotide sequence: TGTGCCAGCAGCCGACTAGCGGGGGGCCAACCCAGCACAGATACGCAGTATTTT.